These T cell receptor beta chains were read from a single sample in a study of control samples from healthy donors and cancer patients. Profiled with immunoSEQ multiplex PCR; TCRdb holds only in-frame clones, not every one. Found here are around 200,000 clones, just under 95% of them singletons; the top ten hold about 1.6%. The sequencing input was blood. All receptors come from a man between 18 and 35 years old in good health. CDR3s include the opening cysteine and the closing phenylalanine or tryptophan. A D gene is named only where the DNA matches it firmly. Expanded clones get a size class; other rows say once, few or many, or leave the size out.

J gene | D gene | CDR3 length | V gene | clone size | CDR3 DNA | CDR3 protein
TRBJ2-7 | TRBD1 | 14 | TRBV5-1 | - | TGCGCCAGCAGCTCACCGGACAGGGTGGACGAGCAGTACTTC | CASSSPDRVDEQYF
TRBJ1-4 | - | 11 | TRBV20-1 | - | TGCAGTGCTCCCTATAGGGGCAAACTGTTTTTT | CSAPYRGKLFF
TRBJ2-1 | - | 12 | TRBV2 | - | TGTGCCAGCAGTGTTGAAATCGATGAGCAGTTCTTC | CASSVEIDEQFF
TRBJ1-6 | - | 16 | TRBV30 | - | TGTGCCTGGAACCGACAGTTCAGCTCCTATAATTCACCCCTCCACTTT | CAWNRQFSSYNSPLHF
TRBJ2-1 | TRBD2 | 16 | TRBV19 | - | TGTGCCAGTAGTCTCCGCGGGGGGAGCTCCTACAATGAGCAGTTCTTC | CASSLRGGSSYNEQFF
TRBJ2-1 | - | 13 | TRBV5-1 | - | TGCGCCAGTGAGGGACACGGTCACAATGAGCAGTTCTTC | CASEGHGHNEQFF
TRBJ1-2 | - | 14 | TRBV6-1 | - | TGTGCCAGCAGTGACCCCGCCAGGGGCTATGGCTACACCTTC | CASSDPARGYGYTF
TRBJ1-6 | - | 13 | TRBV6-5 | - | TGTGCCAGCAGTTACTCAGTGAATTCACCCCTCCACTTT | CASSYSVNSPLHF
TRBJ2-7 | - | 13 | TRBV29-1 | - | TGCAGCGTTGGGCGGGGTTACTACTACGAGCAGTACTTC | CSVGRGYYYEQYF
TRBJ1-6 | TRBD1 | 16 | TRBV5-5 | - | TGTGCCAGCAGTTCTACAGGGGGCTCCTATAATTCACCCCTCCACTTT | CASSSTGGSYNSPLHF
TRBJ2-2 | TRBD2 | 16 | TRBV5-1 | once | TGCGCCAGCAGCCTCGGACTAGCGGGGAGTGTAAGGGAGCTGTTTTTT | CASSLGLAGSVRELFF
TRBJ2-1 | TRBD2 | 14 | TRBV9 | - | TGTGCCAGCAGTAGCGGGAGGGGGAACAATGAGCAGTTCTTC | CASSSGRGNNEQFF
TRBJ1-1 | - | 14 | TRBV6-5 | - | TGTGCCAGCAGGACGGGACACCTGAACACTGAAGCTTTCTTT | CASRTGHLNTEAFF
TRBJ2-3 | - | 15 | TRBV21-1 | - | TGTGCCAGCAGCCCTCGACAGGGTTGGACAGATACGCAGTATTTT | CASSPRQGWTDTQYF
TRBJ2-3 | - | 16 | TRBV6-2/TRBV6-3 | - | TGTGCCAGCAGTCCACCCCCTCCGGGGGGCCCAGATACGCAGTATTTT | CASSPPPPGGPDTQYF
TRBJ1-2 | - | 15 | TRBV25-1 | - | TGTGCCAGCAGTGCCCAGACAGGTGCTGGCTATGGCTACACCTTC | CASSAQTGAGYGYTF
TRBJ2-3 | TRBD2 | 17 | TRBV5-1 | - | TGCGCCAGCAGCTTGGGACTAGCGGGGGCTAGCACAGATACGCAGTATTTT | CASSLGLAGASTDTQYF
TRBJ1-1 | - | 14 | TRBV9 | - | TGTGCCAGCAGCGTGGGGGCCCCGAACACTGAAGCTTTCTTT | CASSVGAPNTEAFF
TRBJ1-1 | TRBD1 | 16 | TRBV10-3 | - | TGTGCCATCAGTAGACAGGGAATTAAGGGGAACACTGAAGCTTTCTTT | CAISRQGIKGNTEAFF
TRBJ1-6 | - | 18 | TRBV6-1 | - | TGTGCCAGCAGTGAAGCCGATAGCCGGACGATCAATAATTCACCCCTCCACTTT | CASSEADSRTINNSPLHF
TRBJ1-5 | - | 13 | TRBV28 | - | TGTGCCAGCAGTTTAACGGGGGATCAGCCCCAGCATTTT | CASSLTGDQPQHF
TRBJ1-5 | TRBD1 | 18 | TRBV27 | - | TGTGCCAGCAGTTTATATGGGACAGGCTCGAAGGGCCATCAGCCCCAGCATTTT | CASSLYGTGSKGHQPQHF
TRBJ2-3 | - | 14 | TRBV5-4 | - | TGTGCCAGCAGCCCCGGACAGAGCACAGATACGCAGTATTTT | CASSPGQSTDTQYF
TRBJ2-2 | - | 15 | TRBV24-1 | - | TGTGCCACCAGTGATTTCGGAGGGATCACCGGGGAGCTGTTTTTT | CATSDFGGITGELFF
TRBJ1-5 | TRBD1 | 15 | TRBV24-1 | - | TGTGCCACCAGTGATCCTACAGGGGGCGAGGGGCCCCAGCATTTT | CATSDPTGGEGPQHF
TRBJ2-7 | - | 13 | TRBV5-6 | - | TGTGCCAGCAGCCCCTCGGATACCTACGAGCAGTACTTC | CASSPSDTYEQYF
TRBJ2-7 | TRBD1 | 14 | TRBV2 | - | TGTGCCACCGGGGACAGTGGCGGGTTCCTCGAGCAGTACTTC | CATGDSGGFLEQYF
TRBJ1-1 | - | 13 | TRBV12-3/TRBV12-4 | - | TGTGCCAGCAGTTTAAGACAGGAACTCGAAGCTTTCTTT | CASSLRQELEAFF
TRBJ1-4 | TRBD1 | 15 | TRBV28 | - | TGTGCCAGCAGTCCGATGGGACAGCTAGAAGAAAAACTGTTTTTT | CASSPMGQLEEKLFF
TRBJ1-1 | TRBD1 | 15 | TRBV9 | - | TGTGCCAGCAGCCCTCGGACAGGGGTGAACACTGAAGCTTTCTTT | CASSPRTGVNTEAFF
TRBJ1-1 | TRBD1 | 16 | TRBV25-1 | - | TGTGCCAGCAGTGAATATGGACAGGGGGCTTACACTGAAGCTTTCTTT | CASSEYGQGAYTEAFF
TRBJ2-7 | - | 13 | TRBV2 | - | TGTGCCAGCAGTGACGTAGGGGGAAACGAGCAGTACTTC | CASSDVGGNEQYF
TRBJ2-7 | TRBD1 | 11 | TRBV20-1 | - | TGCAGTGCTTCGGACAGGTACGAGCAGTACTTC | CSASDRYEQYF
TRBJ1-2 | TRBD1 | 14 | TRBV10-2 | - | TGCGCCAGGGAGGGGGCGCGAAGAGACTATGGCTACACCTTC | CAREGARRDYGYTF
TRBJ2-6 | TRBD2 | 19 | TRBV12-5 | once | TGTGCTAGTGGTTTGTTCCCGGGAGGTGTTTCGTCTGGGGCCAACGTCCTGACTTTC | CASGLFPGGVSSGANVLTF
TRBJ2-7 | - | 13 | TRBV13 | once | TGTGCCAGCAGCTTAAGTGGAAGGTCCGAGCAGTACTTC | CASSLSGRSEQYF
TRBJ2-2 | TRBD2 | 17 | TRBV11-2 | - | TGTGCCAGCAGCCAAGAGAGCGGGGGGCTGAACACCGGGGAGCTGTTTTTT | CASSQESGGLNTGELFF
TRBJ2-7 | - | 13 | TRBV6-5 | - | TGTGCCAGCAGTTATAAGGGTTCCTACGAGCAGTACTTC | CASSYKGSYEQYF
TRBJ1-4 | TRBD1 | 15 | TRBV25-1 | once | TGTGCCAGCAGTACGACCGGGACAGGGGATGAAAAACTGTTTTTT | CASSTTGTGDEKLFF
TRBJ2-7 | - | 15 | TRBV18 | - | TGTGCCAGCTCCCCCCCCGAAGGGGGTATCTACGAGCAGTACTTC | CASSPPEGGIYEQYF
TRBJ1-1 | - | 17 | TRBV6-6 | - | TGTGCCAGCAGCCGAACCACAGGGTTACCCTTGAACACTGAAGCTTTCTTT | CASSRTTGLPLNTEAFF